This TCR beta chain was obtained from a study of CD8+CD57+ T cells in acquired aplastic anemia. According to the study, genomic DNA was the template for TCR beta VDJ and CDR3 profiling. In TCRdb, the reads were re-called with MiXCR into one record per CDR3 protein. The sample has about 120,000 distinct CDR3 sequences, roughly 55% seen once. Patients sequenced had flow cytometry evidence of CD8+CD57+ cell expansion. Severe acquired aplastic anemia was diagnosed in all patients. Overall study results and limits: Some 27 CD8+ CDR3 sequences were shared between patients and controls.

This clonotype was observed many times. Its specificity is unknown. The CDR3 runs to 15 residues. After removal of 3 bases from V and 6 bases from J, the junction contained 12 bases not matched to a gene. Germline V gene sequence: CDR1 SGHTS, CDR2 YDEGEE. This clonotype originated in a human donor with aplastic anemia. The chain uses TRBV5-8 and TRBJ2-7; 7 bases are shared with TRBD1. Material for sequencing was sorted CD4+, CD8+, or CD8+CD57+ T cells (not recorded which) from PBMCs. CDR3 in amino acids: CASSSTQTGRIEQYF. The CDR3 DNA follows: TGTGCCAGCAGCTCTACCCAGACAGGGCGGATCGAGCAGTACTTC.